Listed here are 29 T cell receptor beta chains from one sample, sequenced in a study of T-cell reconstitution after alpha-beta-depleted transplantation in children. This sample's TCRbeta library carried unique molecular identifier barcodes. TCRdb re-called the PCR reads through MiXCR, storing one row per CDR3 protein. Among tens of thousands of distinct CDR3 sequences listed, approximately 6% were seen once. Sequencing was performed on PBMCs, mostly from graft donor cells, taken 60 days after TCRalphabeta/CD19-depleted stem cell transplant. These receptor sequences come from a female patient aged 2-9 years who had a stem cell transplant for aplastic anemia, so the T cells may come from the graft donor.

This clonotype was detected many times. This sequence joins TRBV28 and TRBJ1-5, with TRBD1 matching 9 bases. Germline V gene data show CDR1 as MDHEN and CDR2 as SYDVKM. Trimming cost V 8 bases and J 4 bases; bases outside gene matches: 0. The CDR3 sequence is 12 residues long. The CDR3 is CASGTGNQPQHF. The CDR3 region has the DNA TGTGCCAGCGGGACAGGGAATCAGCCCCAGCATTTT.

This clonotype was observed a few times. V usage is TRBV30 and J usage is TRBJ2-7; no clear D gene. The CDR3 consists of 13 residues. Germline V gives CDR1 GTSNPN, CDR2 SVGIG (reference sequence). V dropped 1 base and J dropped 4 bases, with 11 bases sitting between them. The CDR3 reads CAWSGASAYEQYF. The CDR3, as DNA: TGTGCCTGGAGTGGGGCGTCTGCTTACGAGCAGTACTTC.

A few counts support this clonotype. V usage is TRBV14 and J usage is TRBJ1-2; TRBD1 might be the D (5 bases). The germline V gene has CDR1 SGHDN and CDR2 FVKESK. Trimming took 3 bases from V and 6 from J, leaving 14 bases between them. The CDR3 has 14 residues. CDR3 in DNA: TGTGCCAGCAGCCATCCGGGACTCTTTAATGGCTACACCTTC. Amino acid sequence: CASSHPGLFNGYTF.

This clonotype was observed at least ten times. This rearrangement joins TRBV20-1 to TRBJ2-1; 7 positions agree with TRBD2. The CDR3 is 15 residues long. The germline CDR1 and CDR2 sequences are DFQATT and SNEGSKA (reference sequence). V shed 6 bases and J 1 base; nucleotides not matched to a gene: 9. CDR3 residues: CSAPGLAASYNEQFF. The CDR3 DNA sequence: TGCAGTGCACCCGGCCTAGCGGCATCCTACAATGAGCAGTTCTTC.

Many counts were recorded for this clonotype. The rearrangement uses TRBV18 and TRBJ2-1, with D perhaps assigned TRBD1 or TRBD2 (6 bases each). This CDR3 has 12 residues. Germline V gives CDR1 KGHSH, CDR2 LQKENI. Trimming removed 8 bases at V and 4 bases at J, with 9 bases between. CDR3 sequence (DNA): TGTGCCAGCCTAGGGGGGTACAATGAGCAGTTCTTC. Translating it yields CASLGGYNEQFF. The whole variable domain, filled in from reference TRBV18 and TRBJ2-1, reads NAGVMQNPRHLVRRRGQEARLRCSPMKGHSHVYWYRQLPEEGLKFMVYLQKENIIDESGMPKERFSAEFPKEGPSILRIQQVVRGDSAAYFCASLGGYNEQFFGPGTRLTVL.

At least ten counts were recorded for this clonotype. The chain carries TRBV28 and TRBJ1-6, with D hard to call. The germline V gene has CDR1 MDHEN and CDR2 SYDVKM. The V and J ends lost 3 bases and 10 bases respectively, with 7 bases between them. The CDR3 covers 12 residues. CDR3 DNA: TGTGCCAGCAGTTTCGGGCAATCACCCCTCCACTTT. Amino acid sequence: CASSFGQSPLHF. The full variable domain, with the rest looked up from reference TRBV28 and TRBJ1-6, is DVKVTQSSRYLVKRTGEKVFLECVQDMDHENMFWYRQDPGLGLRLIYFSYDVKMKEKGDIPEGYSVSREKKERFSLILESASTNQTSMYLCASSFGQSPLHFGNGTRLTVT.

This clonotype turned up a few times. The genes are TRBV19 and TRBJ2-3; possibly TRBD1 or TRBD2 for D (5 bases each). This CDR3 has 14 residues. V shed 6 bases and J shed 3 bases, with 13 bases lying between them. The germline gives CDR1 LNHDA, CDR2 SQIVND (reference sequence). The chain's CDR3 is CASRPGAETDTQYF. DNA for the CDR3: TGTGCCAGTAGACCCGGGGCGGAGACAGATACGCAGTATTTT.

This clonotype was counted ten times or more. V is TRBV27 and J is TRBJ2-5; D might be TRBD2 (5 bases). The V end was cut by 4 bases, the J end by 5 bases, with 11 bases between. The CDR3 extends over 13 amino acids. Germline V CDR1 and CDR2: MNHEY, SMNVEV (reference sequence). CDR3 in amino acids: CASSSRGDETQYF. The DNA of the CDR3 is TGTGCCAGCAGTTCCCGGGGAGACGAGACCCAGTACTTC.

This clonotype came up many times. V usage is TRBV20-1 and J usage is TRBJ1-1; the match to TRBD1 covers 7 bases. The CDR3 has 14 amino acids. The germline V gene encodes CDR1 DFQATT and CDR2 SNEGSKA (reference sequence). Losses at the gene ends were 3 bases for V and 0 bases for J; bases not matched to a gene: 4. As DNA, the CDR3 is TGCAGTGCTAGTTTTCAGGGGGTGAACACTGAAGCTTTCTTT. This translates into CSASFQGVNTEAFF.

In its sample, this clonotype was seen many times. This chain joins TRBV7-9 and TRBJ1-2; D ambiguous. CDR3 size: 12 residues. Germline CDR1 and CDR2: SEHNR and FQNEAQ (reference sequence). V was pared by 3 bases and J by 4 bases, with 6 bases between. CDR3 in DNA: TGTGCCAGCAGCTTGGACGGCTATGGCTACACCTTC. Translating gives CASSLDGYGYTF.

In its sample, this clonotype was seen many times. This sequence joins TRBV4-1 and TRBJ2-7; D unresolved. The CDR3 spans 13 residues. The V and J ends lost 4 bases and 4 bases respectively, with 11 bases between them. From germline, CDR1 is MGHRA and CDR2 YSYEKL. The chain's CDR3 is CASSPNIQYEQYF. The CDR3 DNA reads TGCGCCAGCAGCCCCAACATTCAATACGAGCAGTACTTC.

A remark on this clonotype: Because the CDR3's place on the DNA is in doubt, the DNA is left out and the CDR3 is given as listed by TCRdb. The V and J genes are TRBV6-2 or TRBV6-3 and TRBJ2-3. With termini counted, the CDR3 has 23 amino acids. Germline values: CDR1 MNHEY, CDR2 SVGEGT. CDR3 protein: CASSYLTGKGRYAVFWDADTQYF.

This clonotype showed up many times. V and J are TRBV5-1 and TRBJ2-7; the D call may be TRBD1 or TRBD2 (6 bases each). Germline CDR1 and CDR2: SGHRS and YFSETQ. V was trimmed by 0 bases and J by 5 bases, leaving 18 bases between them. The CDR3 is 16 residues long. The DNA of the CDR3 is TGCGCCAGCAGCTTGGTACCGGGGGTCAGGGGCGACGAGCAGTACTTC. Its protein is CASSLVPGVRGDEQYF.

This clonotype has at least ten counts. The J gene is TRBJ2-1, the V gene TRBV9, with 10 bases fitting TRBD2. Unmatched junction bases numbered 10, after V lost 4 bases and J lost 6 bases. Germline CDR1 and CDR2: SGDLS and YYNGEE. The CDR3 runs 16 residues. CDR3 loop: CASSPWTGTSVNEQFF. CDR3 bases: TGTGCCAGCAGCCCATGGACCGGGACTAGCGTCAATGAGCAGTTCTTC.

The sample holds many counts of this clonotype. The chain links TRBV20-1 to TRBJ2-2; D unresolved. CDR1 is DFQATT, CDR2 SNEGSKA, per germline (reference sequence). V lost 3 bases and J lost 2, with 4 bases in between. CDR3 length: 12 amino acids. The CDR3 nucleotides read TGCAGTGCTAGCGGTAACACCGGGGAGCTGTTTTTT. Protein: CSASGNTGELFF.

This clonotype has at least ten counts. V is TRBV9 and J is TRBJ2-2; D is unclear. The CDR3 totals 15 residues. The germline gives CDR1 SGDLS, CDR2 YYNGEE. V shed 5 bases and J shed 5 bases, with 16 bases lying between them. The CDR3 DNA sequence: TGTGCCAGCAGTCTGCGTGCCGTCGGGACCGGGGAGCTGTTTTTT. This codes for CASSLRAVGTGELFF. The whole variable domain, filled in from reference TRBV9 and TRBJ2-2, reads DSGVTQTPKHLITATGQRVTLRCSPRSGDLSVYWYQQSLDQGLQFLIQYYNGEERAKGNILERFSAQQFPDLHSELNLSSLELGDSALYFCASSLRAVGTGELFFGEGSRLTVL.

This clonotype came up many times. The rearrangement links TRBV6-4 to TRBJ2-1; 9 nucleotides line up with TRBD2. V trimming: 4 bases; J trimming: 7 bases; junction bases outside the gene matches: 5. The length of the CDR3 is 14 residues. Germline CDR1 reads MRHNA; CDR2 reads SNTAGT. The CDR3 nucleotides are TGTGCCAGCAGTGTTAGCGGGAGCGTTAATGAGCAGTTCTTC. Residues: CASSVSGSVNEQFF.

As concerns this clonotype: This CDR3 is missing its conserved last phenylalanine or tryptophan, likely due to a read error. The V gene is TRBV7-9, the J gene TRBJ1-2; 10 bases are a match to TRBD1. Trimming removed 2 bases from V and 6 bases from J; junction bases left unmatched: 3. There are 14 residues in the CDR3. From germline, CDR1 is SEHNR and CDR2 FQNEAQ (reference sequence). For the CDR3, the DNA is TGTGCCAGCAGCTTAACCGGGACAGGGGATGGCTACACCTAC. Translated: CASSLTGTGDGYTY.

This clonotype was counted only a few times. CDR3 DNA sequence: TGTGCCAGTAGTATAAAGGGCGAGCAAAGTTATGGCTACACCTTC. It codes for CASSIKGEQSYGYTF. The V and J genes are TRBV19 and TRBJ1-2; D unresolved. The CDR3 contains 15 residues. The germline CDR1 and CDR2 sequences are LNHDA and SQIVND (reference sequence). V shed 2 bases and J shed 5 bases, with 15 bases lying between them.

This clonotype has a count of ten or more. The CDR3 DNA sequence: TGTGCCAGCAGTTTATTAGGCCGCACGGGGACTGAAGCTTTCTTT. Encoded protein: CASSLLGRTGTEAFF. The V and J genes are TRBV28 and TRBJ1-1; D not resolved. CDR3 length equals 15 residues. The V end lost 1 base, the J end lost 5 bases, and 14 bases lay between the germline ends. CDR1 and CDR2 from the germline V gene are MDHEN and SYDVKM. Variable domain in full (rest from reference TRBV28 and TRBJ1-1): DVKVTQSSRYLVKRTGEKVFLECVQDMDHENMFWYRQDPGLGLRLIYFSYDVKMKEKGDIPEGYSVSREKKERFSLILESASTNQTSMYLCASSLLGRTGTEAFFGQGTRLTVV.

This clonotype was seen a handful of times. The chain employs TRBV5-1 and TRBJ2-3; D remains unclear. Germline V gives CDR1 SGHRS, CDR2 YFSETQ. This CDR3 has 13 residues. V was pared by 1 base and J by 6 bases, with 9 bases between. In DNA, the CDR3 is TGCGCCAGCAGCTTGACATATGGGGATACGCAGTATTTT. Protein sequence: CASSLTYGDTQYF.

This clonotype was counted a few times. This sequence joins TRBV12-3 or TRBV12-4 and TRBJ2-7; 10 bases fit TRBD1. After removal of 2 bases from V and 3 bases from J, the junction contained 7 bases not matched to a gene. This CDR3 contains 16 residues. In DNA form, the CDR3 reads TGTGCCAGCAGTTTAACGACAGGGGGCGCAGGCTACGAGCAGTACTTC. Residues: CASSLTTGGAGYEQYF.

At least ten counts were recorded for this clonotype. The genes are TRBV20-1 and TRBJ2-1; the match to TRBD2 covers 16 bases. J lost 9 bases, V lost 3 bases, and 2 bases had no gene match. Germline V gene sequence: CDR1 DFQATT, CDR2 SNEGSKA (reference sequence). CDR3 length: 14 residues. As DNA, the CDR3 is TGCAGTGCTAGGGGACTAGCGGGAGGGCTTGAGCAGTTCTTC. Translated: CSARGLAGGLEQFF.

This clonotype was found many times. V is TRBV7-9 and J is TRBJ2-7; 9 bases map to TRBD2. Germline V gene lookup returns CDR1 SEHNR and CDR2 FQNEAQ (reference sequence). V shed 3 bases and J 3 bases; nucleotides not matched to a gene: 3. CDR3 length: 14 amino acids. DNA for the CDR3: TGTGCCAGCAGCTTCGGAGCGGGAGGCTACGAGCAGTACTTC. Its translation: CASSFGAGGYEQYF.

This clonotype showed up many times. The CDR3 loop is CASSLADREGNEQFF. CDR3 DNA: TGTGCCAGCAGTCTTGCGGACAGGGAAGGCAATGAGCAGTTCTTC. V and J are TRBV28 and TRBJ2-1; 8 nucleotides align to TRBD1. Germline-derived CDR1 and CDR2 are MDHEN and SYDVKM. The CDR3 is made up of 15 amino acids. After removal of 5 bases from V and 6 bases from J, the junction contained 9 bases not matched to a gene.

This clonotype has a count of ten or more. The rearrangement links TRBV20-1 to TRBJ2-1; D gene ambiguous. The CDR3 totals 12 residues. Germline V gene data show CDR1 as DFQATT and CDR2 as SNEGSKA (reference sequence). V lost 7 bases and J 5 bases, leaving 12 bases between the germline ends. In DNA, the CDR3 is TGCAGTGGAGCAACGCCCGACAATGAGCAGTTCTTC. It yields the protein CSGATPDNEQFF.

This clonotype was observed at least ten times. This sequence joins TRBV28 and TRBJ2-5; weak D call: TRBD1 (5 bases). This CDR3 comprises 14 residues. The V and J ends lost 5 bases and 5 bases respectively, with 15 bases between them. CDR1 is MDHEN and CDR2 is SYDVKM in the germline V gene. CDR3 bases: TGTGCCAGCAGTCCTCGACAGCTCCGGGAGACCCAGTACTTC. Encoded protein: CASSPRQLRETQYF.

This clonotype was counted at least ten times. V usage is TRBV9 and J usage is TRBJ2-2; D uncertain. The length of the CDR3 is 16 residues. Trimming left V 0 bases short and J 3 bases short, with 12 bases between. The V gene's germline CDR1 is SGDLS and CDR2 YYNGEE. The CDR3 coding sequence is TGTGCCAGCAGCGTAGCCGGCGTGGCGGACACCGGGGAGCTGTTTTTT. Residues: CASSVAGVADTGELFF.

At least ten counts were recorded for this clonotype. V is TRBV12-3 or TRBV12-4 and J is TRBJ1-2; unclear D gene. With 6 bases removed from V and 3 bases from J, the gap between germline ends came to 11 bases. The CDR3 is 13 amino acids. CDR3 sequence: CASRRDGYYGYTF. CDR3 DNA sequence: TGTGCCAGCAGGCGAGACGGTTACTATGGCTACACCTTC.